Here is one T cell receptor beta chain with its context. Its antigen is undetermined. This specimen belongs to a study of cytomegalovirus exposure and HLA in healthy donors. Study overall: For the approximately 400 genotyped donors, about 79% fell within the Caucasian-associated ancestry cluster. Study-wide results and caveats: Association with HLA alleles at 0.05 false discovery rate was found for roughly 17,000 TCR beta sequences in a later analysis.

PCR used 60 Vbeta primers and 13 Jbeta primers. Assay: immunoSEQ multiplex PCR; the TCRdb copy retains only in-frame clones and omits some. The repertoire holds around 160,000 clones, 78% seen once, with about 1.3% in the top ten. The CDR3 covers 17 residues. V was pared by 5 bases and J by 4 bases, with 15 bases of the junction left unmatched. Germline V CDR1 and CDR2: MNHEY, SMNVEV (reference sequence). The sequence was collected from a male donor in good health and CMV-seronegative. The genes are TRBV27 and TRBJ2-7; 9 bases fit TRBD1. Sequences were obtained from PBMCs. CDR3 sequence: CASSPLDRGDDRYEQYF. In nucleotides, the CDR3 is TGTGCCAGCAGTCCACTGGACAGGGGCGACGACCGATACGAGCAGTACTTC.